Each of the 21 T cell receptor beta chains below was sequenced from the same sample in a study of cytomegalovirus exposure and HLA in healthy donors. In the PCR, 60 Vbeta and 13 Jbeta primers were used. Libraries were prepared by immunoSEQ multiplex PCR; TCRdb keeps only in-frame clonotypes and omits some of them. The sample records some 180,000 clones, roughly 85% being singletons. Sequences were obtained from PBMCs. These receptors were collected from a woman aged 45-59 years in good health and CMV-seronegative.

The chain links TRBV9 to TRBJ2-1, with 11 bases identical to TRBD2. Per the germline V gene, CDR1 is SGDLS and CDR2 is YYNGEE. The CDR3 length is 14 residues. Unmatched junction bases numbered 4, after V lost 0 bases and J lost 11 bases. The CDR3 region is CASSVEGLAVKQFF. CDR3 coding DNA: TGTGCCAGCAGCGTAGAGGGACTAGCGGTAAAGCAGTTCTTC.

The CDR3 DNA reads TGTGCCAGCAGCTTAGCGGAGGTCCTTAATTCACCCCTCCACTTT. It translates to CASSLAEVLNSPLHF. V gene TRBV7-8 combines with J gene TRBJ1-6; no definite D call. The CDR3 sequence is 15 residues long. Per the germline V gene, CDR1 is SGHVS and CDR2 is FQNEAQ. V was pared by 0 bases and J by 6 bases, with 9 bases between.

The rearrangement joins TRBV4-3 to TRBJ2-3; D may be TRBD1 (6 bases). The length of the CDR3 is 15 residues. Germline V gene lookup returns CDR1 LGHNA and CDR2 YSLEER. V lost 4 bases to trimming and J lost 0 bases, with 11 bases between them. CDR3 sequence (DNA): TGCGCCAGCAGCCCTACGAGGGGGAGCACAGATACGCAGTATTTT. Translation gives CASSPTRGSTDTQYF.

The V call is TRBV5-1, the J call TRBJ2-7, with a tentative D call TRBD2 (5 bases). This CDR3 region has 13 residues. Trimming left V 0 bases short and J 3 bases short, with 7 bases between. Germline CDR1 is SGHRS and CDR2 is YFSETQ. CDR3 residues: CASSLAGFYEQYF. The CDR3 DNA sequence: TGCGCCAGCAGCTTGGCGGGGTTCTACGAGCAGTACTTC.

The CDR3 protein is CATSWRKANTGELFF. As DNA, the CDR3 is TGTGCCACCAGCTGGAGGAAAGCGAACACCGGGGAGCTGTTTTTT. J is TRBJ2-2 and V is TRBV15; maybe TRBD2 (5 bases). Germline V CDR1 and CDR2: LNHNV, YYDKDF (reference sequence). V lost 5 bases and J lost 0, with 10 bases in between. This CDR3 is 15 amino acids long.

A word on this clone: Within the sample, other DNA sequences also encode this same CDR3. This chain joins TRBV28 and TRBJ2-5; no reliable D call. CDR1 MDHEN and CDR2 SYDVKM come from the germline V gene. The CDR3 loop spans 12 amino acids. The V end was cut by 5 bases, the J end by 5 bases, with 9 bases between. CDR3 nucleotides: TGTGCCAGCAGTCTCCTCCGTGAGACCCAGTACTTC. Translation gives CASSLLRETQYF.

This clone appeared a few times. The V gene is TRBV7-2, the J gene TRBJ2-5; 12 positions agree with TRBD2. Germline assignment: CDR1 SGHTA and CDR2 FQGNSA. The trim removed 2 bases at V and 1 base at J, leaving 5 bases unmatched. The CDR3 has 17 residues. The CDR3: CASSLRTSGTLQETQYF. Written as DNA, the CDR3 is TGTGCCAGCAGCTTAAGGACTAGCGGGACTCTCCAAGAGACCCAGTACTTC.

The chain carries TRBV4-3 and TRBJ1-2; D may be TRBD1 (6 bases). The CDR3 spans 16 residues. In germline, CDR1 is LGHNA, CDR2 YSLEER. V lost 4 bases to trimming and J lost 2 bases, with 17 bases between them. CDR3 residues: CASSRDYRDNNYGYTF. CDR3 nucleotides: TGCGCCAGCAGCCGAGATTACCGGGACAACAACTATGGCTACACCTTC.

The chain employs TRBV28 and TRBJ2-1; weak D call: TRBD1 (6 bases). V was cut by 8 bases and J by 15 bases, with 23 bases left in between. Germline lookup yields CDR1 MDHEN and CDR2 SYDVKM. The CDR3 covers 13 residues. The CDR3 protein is CASEIFSTGMRFF. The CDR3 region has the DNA TGTGCCAGCGAAATCTTTTCGACAGGCATGAGGTTCTTC.

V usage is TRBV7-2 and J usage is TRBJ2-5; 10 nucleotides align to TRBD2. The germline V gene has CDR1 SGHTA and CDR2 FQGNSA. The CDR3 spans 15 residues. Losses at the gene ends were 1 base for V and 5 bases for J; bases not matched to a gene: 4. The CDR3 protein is CASSLVRAGGETQYF. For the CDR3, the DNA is TGTGCCAGCAGCTTAGTCCGAGCGGGAGGGGAGACCCAGTACTTC. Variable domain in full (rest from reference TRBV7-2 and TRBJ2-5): GAGVSQSPSNKVTEKGKDVELRCDPISGHTALYWYRQSLGQGLEFLIYFQGNSAPDKSGLPSDRFSAERTGGSVSTLTIQRTQQEDSAVYLCASSLVRAGGETQYFGPGTRLLVL.

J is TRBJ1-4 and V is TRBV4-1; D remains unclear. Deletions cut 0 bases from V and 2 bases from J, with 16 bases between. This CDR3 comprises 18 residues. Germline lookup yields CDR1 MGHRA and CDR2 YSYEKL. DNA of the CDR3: TGCGCCAGCAGCCAAGATCGGGGTGGGAGCCTTACTAATGAAAAACTGTTTTTT. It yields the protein CASSQDRGGSLTNEKLFF.

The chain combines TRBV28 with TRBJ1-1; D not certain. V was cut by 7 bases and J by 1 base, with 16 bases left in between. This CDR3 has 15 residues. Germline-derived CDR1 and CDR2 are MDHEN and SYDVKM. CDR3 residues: CASTDAGSANTEAFF. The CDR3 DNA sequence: TGTGCCAGCACCGATGCGGGGTCAGCGAACACTGAAGCTTTCTTT. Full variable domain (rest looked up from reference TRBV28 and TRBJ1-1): DVKVTQSSRYLVKRTGEKVFLECVQDMDHENMFWYRQDPGLGLRLIYFSYDVKMKEKGDIPEGYSVSREKKERFSLILESASTNQTSMYLCASTDAGSANTEAFFGQGTRLTVV.

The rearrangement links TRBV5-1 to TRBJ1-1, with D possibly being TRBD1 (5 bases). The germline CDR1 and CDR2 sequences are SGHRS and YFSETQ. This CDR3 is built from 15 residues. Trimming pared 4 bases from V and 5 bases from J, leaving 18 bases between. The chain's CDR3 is CASSHGGGTLTEAFF. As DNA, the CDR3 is TGCGCCAGCAGCCACGGGGGGGGGACCCTAACTGAAGCTTTCTTT.

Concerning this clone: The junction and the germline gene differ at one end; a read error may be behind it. The CDR3 coding sequence is TGTGCCACCGAGTCAGATGCCTCGGACTATGGCTATACCTTC. This codes for CATESDASDYGYTF. The chain couples TRBV15 to TRBJ1-2; D is ambiguous. Per germline, CDR1 LNHNV and CDR2 YYDKDF (reference sequence). This CDR3 is 14 amino acids long.

The CDR3 coding sequence is TGCGCCAGCACCCTGGGGAAAGCGGGAATCAATGAGCAGTTCTTC. Translated: CASTLGKAGINEQFF. The gene calls are TRBV10-1 and TRBJ2-1; 7 bases are a match to TRBD2. CDR3 size: 15 residues. V was clipped by 7 bases and J by 6 bases; unmatched bases: 12. Germline CDR1 reads WNHNN; CDR2 reads SYGVQD (reference sequence).

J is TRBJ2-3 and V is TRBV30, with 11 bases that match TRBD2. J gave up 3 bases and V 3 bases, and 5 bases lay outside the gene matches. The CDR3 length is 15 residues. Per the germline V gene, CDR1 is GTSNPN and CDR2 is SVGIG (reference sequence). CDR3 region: CAWSARTSGTDTQYF. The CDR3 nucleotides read TGTGCCTGGAGCGCCCGGACTAGCGGGACAGATACGCAGTATTTT.

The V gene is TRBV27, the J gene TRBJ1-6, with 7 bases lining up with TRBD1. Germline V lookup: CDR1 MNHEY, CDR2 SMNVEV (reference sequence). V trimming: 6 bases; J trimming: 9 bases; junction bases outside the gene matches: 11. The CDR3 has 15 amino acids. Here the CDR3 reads CASSLGGTEGSPLHF. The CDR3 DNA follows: TGTGCCAGCAGCCTAGGGGGGACAGAGGGTTCACCCCTCCACTTT.

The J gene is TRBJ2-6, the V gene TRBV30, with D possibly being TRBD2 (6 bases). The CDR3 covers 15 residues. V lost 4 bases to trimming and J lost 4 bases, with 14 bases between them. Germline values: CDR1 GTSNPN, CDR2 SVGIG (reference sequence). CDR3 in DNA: TGTGCCTGGACCCTCCCGGGAGCCGGGGCCAACGTCCTGACTTTC. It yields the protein CAWTLPGAGANVLTF.

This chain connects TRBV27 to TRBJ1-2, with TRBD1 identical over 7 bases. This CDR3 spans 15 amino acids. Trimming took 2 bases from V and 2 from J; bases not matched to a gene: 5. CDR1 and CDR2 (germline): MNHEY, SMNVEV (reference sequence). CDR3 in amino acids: CASSLTLQGNYGYTF. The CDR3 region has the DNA TGTGCCAGCAGTTTAACATTACAGGGGAACTATGGCTACACCTTC.

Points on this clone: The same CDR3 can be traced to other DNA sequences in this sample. The CDR3 DNA follows: TGCGCCAGCAGCCCTGGCACAGGGGGGGAGACCCAGTACTTC. This translates into CASSPGTGGETQYF. This chain connects TRBV5-1 to TRBJ2-5; 8 bases are shared with TRBD1. V dropped 4 bases and J dropped 5; count of bases not matched to a gene: 7. CDR1 is SGHRS, CDR2 YFSETQ, per germline. The CDR3 runs 14 residues.

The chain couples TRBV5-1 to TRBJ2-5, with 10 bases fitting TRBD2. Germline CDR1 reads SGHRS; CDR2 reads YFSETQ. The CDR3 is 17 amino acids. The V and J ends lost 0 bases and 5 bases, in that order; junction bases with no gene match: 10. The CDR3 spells CASSLAGASGSLETQYF. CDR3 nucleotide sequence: TGCGCCAGCAGCTTGGCGGGTGCTAGCGGGAGTTTGGAGACCCAGTACTTC. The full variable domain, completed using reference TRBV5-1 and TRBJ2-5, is KAGVTQTPRYLIKTRGQQVTLSCSPISGHRSVSWYQQTPGQGLQFLFEYFSETQRNKGNFPGRFSGRQFSNSRSEMNVSTLELGDSALYLCASSLAGASGSLETQYFGPGTRLLVL.